This TCR beta chain emerged from a study of beta chain features in type 1 diabetes listed by TCRdb under 2018. About the full investigation: Patients and healthy donors did not differ in mean age, gender distribution, total cell number or subset yield. In the study, recently diagnosed type 1 diabetes patients and matched healthy donors were compared on the TCRB repertoires of their sorted circulating CD4+ T cell subsets. A total of roughly 99,000,000 sorted cells were examined across all samples, and the number of cells per subset was strongly correlated with RNA yield. Regulatory and stem cell-like memory subsets were obtained from only 8 patients and roughly 8 healthy donors, while naive and central memory subsets were obtained from all 30 or so donors. Paper-wide results and their limitations: The naive, central memory and regulatory TCRB repertoires appeared to resemble one another more closely among patients than among healthy donors. Patients with type 1 diabetes made fewer insertions and deleted more nucleotides at VDJ recombination sites, implying thymic rearrangement abnormalities. In all four CD4+ subsets, TCRB CDR3 length was moderately but significantly shorter in type 1 diabetes patients. Because the HLA sub-analyses included only small numbers of individuals, any influence of HLA type on TCRB rearrangement was left unresolved. Shorter templates might have been favored by PCR, but patient and control samples were amplified and corrected together, so both groups would have been affected equally by any skew. Because cDNA was sequenced instead of genomic DNA, activated cells with high expression could be over-represented, although the groups did not differ in activation or CD3 levels.

This clone has just a few counts. It lacks a known antigen. No clone much larger than this one lies a single base away; base qualities are absent. Germline trimming amounts to 3 bases on V and 3 bases on J, with 0 as the count of junction bases outside the gene matches. The CDR3 runs 14 residues from the cysteine to the phenylalanine. Solely the CDR3 DNA is kept, with 42 bases framed from the first base. For CDR1 and CDR2, the germline V gene lists MGHRA and YSYEKL. From each donor, a single peripheral blood sample of around 0.12 L on average was drawn into heparinised tubes. Using a panel that included CD45RO, CCR7, CD25, CD127, CD95 and CD27, naive, central memory, regulatory and stem cell-like memory CD4+ T cells were sorted on a BD FACSAria II. A purity above 95% was achieved for all sorted populations. PBMCs were separated immediately by Lymphoprep density gradient centrifugation and were stained directly, without being cultured. So that batch effects would be minimized, each experiment stained and sorted samples in pairs, pairing one healthy donor with one patient.

The High Capacity cDNA Reverse Transcription Kit was used to reverse transcribe all of the isolated RNA, meaning that expressed TCRB transcripts were what got sequenced. Naive, central memory and regulatory T cell samples underwent deep immunoSEQ sequencing, averaging about 3.57 million total reads per sample. After sorted cells were lysed in RLT buffer, RNA was extracted with DNase-treated RNeasy Micro or Mini kits, with the choice depending on cell number. Each cell subset was processed on its own to prevent cross-contamination, while patient and healthy donor samples were processed together. TCRB sequences were amplified from cDNA with the immunoSEQ multiplex PCR, producing 87-bp fragments spanning the CDR3 region. The amplicons were sequenced using the Illumina HiSeq platform. As for the original processing: Synthetic template baselines were used to correct PCR bias computationally, reads within Hamming distance 2 were collapsed together, and singletons that could not be merged were discarded. By aligning reads against IMGT, V, D and J genes, CDR3 length, and insertions or deletions at six rearrangement sites were assigned. Within each subset, clonotype counts were normalized to the number of sorted cells before true diversity and Gini coefficients were calculated with the tcR R package. The overlap coefficient, calculated on TCRB nucleotide sequences, was used to measure repertoire sharing. As a proxy for the pre-selection repertoire, out-of-frame TCRB sequences from naive cells were analyzed. The clones in this table, taken by TCRdb from immuneACCESS, are in-frame only. Not every clone is retained; where verified, under half of the shortfall comes from an unresolved V gene, and the cause of the rest is unknown. Clone size and V and J calls were adopted from that table, with D and trimming inferred from the DNA. The sample table records about 250,000 clones; around 9.9% of these occur just once. Roughly 0.017% of the sample lies in the top ten.

Sequenced input: naive CD4+ T cells from blood. Sample cell subset or site, as interpreted from the label and publication: true naive CD4+ T cells. The rearrangement joined TRBV4-1 to TRBJ1-4; TRBD1 aligns with 8 central bases. The sequence was collected from a young man with type 1 diabetes. This receptor has the CDR3 CASSQTGANEKLFF. The nucleotides read TGCGCCAGCAGCCAGACAGGGGCTAATGAAAAACTGTTTTTT.